This TCR beta chain was documented in a study of shared clonotypes between healthy human individuals. An even split of each subset's genomic DNA across several immunoSEQ plates was performed. Sequenced by immunoSEQ multiplex PCR; TCRdb stores in-frame clones only, minus some. Altogether a few million clones are present, 93% being singletons, with the ten largest covering 1.5% to 2%. General observations from the study: Despite large depth, sorted-subset datasets appeared incompletely sequenced.

CD45RO-negative cells were positively selected for CCR7, leaving out terminally differentiated effector memory CD45RA+ cells. Details on this clone: Its specificity is unknown.

The CDR3 contains 17 residues. The germline V gene encodes CDR1 SGHDT and CDR2 YYEEEE. The V end lost 0 bases, the J end lost 2 bases, and 14 bases lay between the germline ends. What was sequenced was naive CD8+ T cells from PBMCs. This TCR derives from a man aged 18 to 35 in good health. Some clones in this sample may be carry-over from other donors' samples. The V gene is TRBV5-6, the J gene TRBJ1-4; D is unresolved. The CDR3 spells CASSLAFLDPTNEKLFF. The DNA of the CDR3 is TGTGCCAGCAGCTTGGCGTTTTTGGACCCGACTAATGAAAAACTGTTTTTT.